This TCR beta chain was identified in a study of vaccination and CD4 T cells after COVID-19. The overall study: Stimulation used overlapping spike peptides from SARS-CoV-2, HCoV-NL63, HCoV-OC43 and HCoV-229E. Cultures acting as controls obtained a CEFX pool, an HIV-1 Nef pool, or no peptide.

Cultured CD4+ T cell DNA was sequenced using the Oncomine TCR Beta short-read assay. TCRdb reanalysed the PCR reads using MiXCR and keeps one entry per CDR3 protein. The sample lists 4,100 or so distinct CDR3 sequences, around 20% occurring once. Treatment described: roughly ten-day PBMC culture with coronavirus spike peptide pools or control peptides (ViraFEST assay). Peptide pools at roughly 10 ug/ml, together with 7.5 to 10 IU/ml IL-2, were added to cultures of more than 1.5 million PBMCs per well. The CDR3 runs 18 residues. Germline assignment: CDR1 LNHNV and CDR2 YYDKDF (reference sequence). As regards this clonotype: Its antigen is unidentified. Its ends do not fully match the called genes, so a read error is possible.

Sequenced sample: CD4+ T cells from blood, cultured in vitro. The chain couples TRBV15 to TRBJ1-4; TRBD1 might be the D (6 bases). The sequence was obtained from a human donor who had recovered from COVID-19. This CDR3 is CATSRVVRTQGGNEELFF. The CDR3 nucleotides read TGTGCCACCAGCAGAGTGGTCCGGACACAGGGTGGGAATGAAGAACTGTTTTTT.